This T cell receptor (beta chain) was recorded in a study of blood T cell repertoires in COVID-19. Study-wide background: Material from acute and convalescent COVID-19 was sourced from the United States, Italy and Spain.

Original data processing: Reference gene primer amplification in the assay estimated nucleated cell counts. Measured with immunoSEQ multiplex PCR; TCRdb has only the in-frame clones, and not every one. That table gives V, J and clone size, and the DNA gave D and trimming. The sample holds approximately 51,000 clones, approximately 85% seen once. The CDR3 sequence is 14 residues long. Germline V CDR1 and CDR2: MNHEY, SMNVEV (reference sequence). V shed 5 bases and J shed 8 bases, with 18 bases lying between them. The chain uses TRBV27 and TRBJ1-2, with TRBD1 as a possible D gene (6 bases). The sequence was obtained from a human donor in a cohort sampled during active COVID-19. The sample taken for sequencing was peripheral blood. CDR3 nucleotide sequence: TGTGCCAGCAGTGCCAACAGGGTTGGCGAGGGCTACACCTTC. It codes for CASSANRVGEGYTF.